This T cell receptor (beta chain) was sequenced during a study of T cell responses to AZD1222 COVID-19 vaccine. In regard to this clone: Its target is not known.

The study, taken as a whole, reports: There were vaccine-associated CD4 TCRs across spike, dominant at 160-218 and 743-854. Donors skewed white British and female; clonal diversity was possibly underestimated. Just a handful of people given AZD1222 tested seropositive at baseline.

Some clones are missing from TCRdb's copy, which holds only in-frame ones; the method was immunoSEQ multiplex PCR. The data contain fewer than 200,000 clones, 85% to 90% of them singletons. The material sequenced was peripheral blood, taken on day 0 of AZD1222 vaccination. This TCR derives from an adult in good health.

CDR3 coding DNA: TGTGCCAGTAGTATAGCCCCGACTAGCGGCCAAGAGACCCAGTACTTC. Amino acids: CASSIAPTSGQETQYF. The chain links TRBV19 to TRBJ2-5, with 9 bases lining up with TRBD2. The trim removed 1 base at V and 1 base at J, leaving 4 bases unmatched. This CDR3 is 16 amino acids long. The germline gives CDR1 LNHDA, CDR2 SQIVND (reference sequence).